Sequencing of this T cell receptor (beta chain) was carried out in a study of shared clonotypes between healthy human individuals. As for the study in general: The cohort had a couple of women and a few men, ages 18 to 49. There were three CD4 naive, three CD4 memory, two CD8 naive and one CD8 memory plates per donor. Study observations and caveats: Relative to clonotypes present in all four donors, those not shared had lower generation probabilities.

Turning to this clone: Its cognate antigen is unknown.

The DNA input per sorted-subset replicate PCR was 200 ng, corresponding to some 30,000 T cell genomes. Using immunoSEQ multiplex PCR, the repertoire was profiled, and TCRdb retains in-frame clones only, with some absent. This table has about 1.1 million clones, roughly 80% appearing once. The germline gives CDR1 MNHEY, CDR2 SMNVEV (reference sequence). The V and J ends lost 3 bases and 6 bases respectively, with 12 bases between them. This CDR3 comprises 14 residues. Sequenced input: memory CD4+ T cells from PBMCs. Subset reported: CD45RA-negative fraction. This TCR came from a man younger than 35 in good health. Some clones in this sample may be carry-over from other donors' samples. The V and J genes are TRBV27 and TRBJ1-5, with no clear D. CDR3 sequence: CASSFLGEGQPQHF. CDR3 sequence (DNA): TGTGCCAGCAGTTTTCTAGGAGAAGGTCAGCCCCAGCATTTT.